A single sample gave rise to the 13 T cell receptor beta chains below, sequenced in a study of blood T cell repertoires in COVID-19. The method was immunoSEQ multiplex PCR; TCRdb's version includes in-frame clones alone and lacks a portion of them. The sample lists some 47,000 clones; more than 75% were seen once. The sample taken for sequencing was peripheral blood. These receptors came from a woman aged 60-75 years with acute or convalescent COVID-19.

The V gene is TRBV10-2, the J gene TRBJ1-2; tentative D call: TRBD1 (5 bases). The CDR3 is 15 amino acids. V was trimmed by 0 bases and J by 8 bases, leaving 16 bases between them. Per germline, CDR1 WSHSY and CDR2 SAAADI. CDR3 region: CASSESWAGPHGYTF. The CDR3 DNA is TGCGCCAGCAGTGAGTCCTGGGCAGGGCCTCACGGCTACACCTTC.

The V call is TRBV3-1 (or the pseudogene TRBV3-2), the J call TRBJ1-2; the match to TRBD1 covers 7 bases. The CDR3 totals 14 residues. Germline CDR1 LGHDT, CDR2 YNNKEL (reference sequence). V dropped 4 bases and J dropped 7; count of bases not matched to a gene: 9. CDR3 residues: CASSPLRGNSGYTF. The CDR3, as DNA: TGTGCCAGCAGCCCGCTCAGGGGGAACAGTGGCTACACCTTC.

The rearrangement links TRBV6-5 to TRBJ2-5; D perhaps matches TRBD2 (5 bases). The ends were cut back, 7 bases at V and 1 base at J, with 7 bases in the middle. The V gene's germline CDR1 is MNHEY and CDR2 SVGAGI. There are 12 residues in the CDR3. As DNA, the CDR3 is TGTGCCAGCAAAAGCGGCCAAGAGACCCAGTACTTC. Protein product: CASKSGQETQYF.

The chain couples TRBV6-6 to TRBJ1-5; a possible D gene is TRBD1 (6 bases). Trimming left V 8 bases short and J 2 bases short, with 19 bases between. CDR3 size: 16 residues. Germline loops: CDR1 MNHNY, CDR2 SVGAGI (reference sequence). CDR3 loop: CASFVGRTEGNQPQHF. The CDR3 DNA is TGTGCCAGCTTTGTCGGGAGGACAGAGGGCAATCAGCCCCAGCATTTT.

The rearrangement uses TRBV19 and TRBJ2-7, with 9 bases fitting TRBD1. V was pared by 5 bases and J by 4 bases, with 3 bases of the junction left unmatched. The CDR3 extends over 13 amino acids. Germline-derived CDR1 and CDR2 are LNHDA and SQIVND (reference sequence). In nucleotides, the CDR3 is TGTGCCAGTAGTTCGACAGGGGGGTACGAGCAGTACTTC. Its translation: CASSSTGGYEQYF.

CDR3 residues: CATSVFQNNEQFF. DNA of the CDR3: TGTGCCACCAGTGTATTTCAGAACAATGAGCAGTTCTTC. The chain recombines TRBV24-1 with TRBJ2-1; D remains ambiguous. The CDR3 runs 13 residues. Germline-derived CDR1 and CDR2 are KGHDR and SFDVKD. Trimming pared 5 bases from V and 5 bases from J, leaving 9 bases between.

The CDR3 protein is CATSPRGAPYNEQFF. The CDR3 DNA is TGTGCCACCAGCCCACGGGGGGCCCCCTACAATGAGCAGTTCTTC. V and J are TRBV15 and TRBJ2-1; a possible D gene is TRBD2 (7 bases). The CDR3 is made up of 15 amino acids. Trimming left V 5 bases short and J 2 bases short, with 13 bases between. From germline, CDR1 is LNHNV and CDR2 YYDKDF (reference sequence).

The chain has TRBV19 and TRBJ2-1; 10 nucleotides match TRBD1. The V gene's germline CDR1 is LNHDA and CDR2 SQIVND (reference sequence). This CDR3 spans 15 amino acids. V shed 7 bases and J 4 bases; nucleotides not matched to a gene: 7. CDR3 in amino acids: CASTRGQGNYNEQFF. The CDR3 DNA reads TGTGCCAGTACCAGGGGACAGGGGAATTACAATGAGCAGTTCTTC.

The gene calls are TRBV12-3 or TRBV12-4 and TRBJ1-2; 8 bases match TRBD1. The CDR3 extends over 13 amino acids. J lost 4 bases, V lost 2 bases, and 0 bases had no gene match. The CDR3 nucleotides are TGTGCCAGCAGTTTACAGGGGGCCTATGGCTACACCTTC. It yields the protein CASSLQGAYGYTF.

About this clone: A junction boundary mismatches the germline segment, possibly from a read error. The genes are TRBV5-1 and TRBJ1-5; TRBD1 is a possible D gene (6 bases). The CDR3 totals 15 residues. Germline V CDR1 and CDR2: SGHRS, YFSETQ. CDR3 sequence reads: CASSEGGGGKQPQHF. Written as DNA, the CDR3 is TGCGCCAGCTCCGAGGGGGGGGGCGGCAAACAGCCCCAGCATTTT.

This chain links TRBV6-1 with TRBJ1-4; a possible D gene is TRBD1 (6 bases). The CDR3 is 14 residues long. The germline CDR1 and CDR2 sequences are MNHNS and SASEGT. The V end was cut by 2 bases, the J end by 8 bases, with 12 bases between. This CDR3 is CASSEQGGGEKLFF. The CDR3 bases are TGTGCCAGCAGTGAACAGGGAGGGGGAGAAAAACTGTTTTTT.

The table lists this clone with a few counts. The chain employs TRBV5-1 and TRBJ1-1, with D hard to call. The V end was cut by 3 bases, the J end by 1 base, with 10 bases between. CDR3 size: 14 residues. Germline loops: CDR1 SGHRS, CDR2 YFSETQ. The DNA of the CDR3 is TGCGCCAGCAGCTCCCTTAGACAGAACACTGAAGCTTTCTTT. It translates to CASSSLRQNTEAFF.

The rearrangement joins TRBV30 to TRBJ1-1; D gene unclear. Trimming removed 3 bases from V and 5 bases from J, with 13 bases in between. Germline V CDR1 and CDR2: GTSNPN, SVGIG (reference sequence). The CDR3 has 13 residues. The CDR3 bases are TGTGCCTGGAGCCCACATAGCGGTACTGAAGCTTTCTTT. It yields the protein CAWSPHSGTEAFF. The full variable domain, completed using reference TRBV30 and TRBJ1-1, is SQTIHQWPATLVQPVGSPLSLECTVEGTSNPNLYWYRQAAGRGLQLLFYSVGIGQISSEVPQNLSASRPQDRQFILSSKKLLLSDSGFYLCAWSPHSGTEAFFGQGTRLTVV.